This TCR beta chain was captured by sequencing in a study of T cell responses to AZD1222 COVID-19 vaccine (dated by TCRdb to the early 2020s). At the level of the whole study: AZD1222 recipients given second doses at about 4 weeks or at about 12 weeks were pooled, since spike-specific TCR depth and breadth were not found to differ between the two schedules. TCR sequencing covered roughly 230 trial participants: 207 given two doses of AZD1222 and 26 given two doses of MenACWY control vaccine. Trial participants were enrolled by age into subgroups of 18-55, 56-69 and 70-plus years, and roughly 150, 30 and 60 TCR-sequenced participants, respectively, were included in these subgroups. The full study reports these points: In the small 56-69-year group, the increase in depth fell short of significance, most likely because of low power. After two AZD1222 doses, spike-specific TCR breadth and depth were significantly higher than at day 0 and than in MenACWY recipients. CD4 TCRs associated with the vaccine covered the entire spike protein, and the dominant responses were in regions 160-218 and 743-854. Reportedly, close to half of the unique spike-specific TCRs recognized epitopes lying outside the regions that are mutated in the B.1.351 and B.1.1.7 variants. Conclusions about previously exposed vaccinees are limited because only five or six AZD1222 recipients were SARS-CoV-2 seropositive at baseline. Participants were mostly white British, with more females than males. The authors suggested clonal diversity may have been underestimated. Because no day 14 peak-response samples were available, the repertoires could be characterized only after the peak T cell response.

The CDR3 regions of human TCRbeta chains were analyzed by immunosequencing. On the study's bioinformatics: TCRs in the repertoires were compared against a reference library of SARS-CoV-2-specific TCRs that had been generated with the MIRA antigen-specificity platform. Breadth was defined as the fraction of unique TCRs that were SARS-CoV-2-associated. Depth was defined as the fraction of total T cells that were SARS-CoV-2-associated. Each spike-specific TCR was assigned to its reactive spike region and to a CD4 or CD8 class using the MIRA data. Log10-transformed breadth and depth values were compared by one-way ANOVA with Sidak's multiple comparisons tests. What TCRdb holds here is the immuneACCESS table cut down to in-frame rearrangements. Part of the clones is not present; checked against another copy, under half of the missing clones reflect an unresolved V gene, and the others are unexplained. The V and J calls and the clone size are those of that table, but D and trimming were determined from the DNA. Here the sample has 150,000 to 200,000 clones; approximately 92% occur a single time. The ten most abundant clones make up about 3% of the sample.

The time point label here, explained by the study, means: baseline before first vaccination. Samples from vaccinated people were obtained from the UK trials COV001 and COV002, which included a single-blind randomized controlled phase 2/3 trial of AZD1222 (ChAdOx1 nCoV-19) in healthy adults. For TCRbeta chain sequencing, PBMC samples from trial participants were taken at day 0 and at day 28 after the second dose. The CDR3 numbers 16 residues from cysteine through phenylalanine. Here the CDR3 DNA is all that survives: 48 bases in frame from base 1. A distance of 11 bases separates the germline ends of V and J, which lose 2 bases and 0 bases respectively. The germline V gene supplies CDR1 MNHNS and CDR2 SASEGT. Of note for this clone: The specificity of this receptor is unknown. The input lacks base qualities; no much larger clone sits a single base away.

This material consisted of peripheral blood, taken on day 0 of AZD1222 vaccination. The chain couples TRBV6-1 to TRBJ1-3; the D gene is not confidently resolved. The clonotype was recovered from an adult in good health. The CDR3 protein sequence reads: CASSEYPLSSGNTIYF. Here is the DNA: TGTGCCAGCAGTGAATACCCGCTGAGCTCTGGAAACACCATATATTTT.